The rows below give T cell receptor beta chains drawn from one sample of a study of metastatic and nonmetastatic thyroid tumors. TCRdb re-analyzed the PCR reads through MiXCR. The table has around 35,000 clones, around 15% seen once. The material sequenced was blood. The receptors originated from a female donor with papillary thyroid cancer or a benign thyroid nodule (not recorded which). Some clones in this sample may be carry-over from other donors' samples. CDR3s leave out the opening cysteine and the closing phenylalanine or tryptophan. Fields, in order: clone size, V gene, D gene, J gene, CDR3 protein. D genes are given only for firm matches. Clone sizes are given selectively: once, few, many, or a class where the clone is expanded.

abundance: many
v_gene: TRBV5-1
d_gene: TRBD1
j_gene: TRBJ2-3
CDR3aa: ASRQKTGDGSDTQY

abundance: NA
v_gene: TRBV30
d_gene: NA
j_gene: TRBJ1-4
CDR3aa: AWSLGLRPSNEKLF

abundance: NA
v_gene: TRBV20-1
d_gene: TRBD1
j_gene: TRBJ2-7
CDR3aa: SGGTGKVYEQY

abundance: many
v_gene: TRBV4-2
d_gene: NA
j_gene: TRBJ2-5
CDR3aa: ASSQAIAQETQY

abundance: NA
v_gene: TRBV20-1
d_gene: TRBD2
j_gene: TRBJ2-7
CDR3aa: SARGLQTRTSGIFVVDDQY

abundance: NA
v_gene: TRBV28
d_gene: NA
j_gene: TRBJ1-2
CDR3aa: ASSENGVGGYT

abundance: few
v_gene: TRBV20-1
d_gene: NA
j_gene: TRBJ2-7
CDR3aa: SATGTSWRQTYEQY

abundance: many
v_gene: TRBV5-5
d_gene: NA
j_gene: TRBJ1-6
CDR3aa: ASSLERTKSPPLH

abundance: many
v_gene: TRBV5-8
d_gene: NA
j_gene: TRBJ2-7
CDR3aa: ASSFLSNDGYEQY

abundance: many
v_gene: TRBV19
d_gene: NA
j_gene: TRBJ2-4
CDR3aa: ASSVQISTNIQY

abundance: NA
v_gene: TRBV20-1
d_gene: NA
j_gene: TRBJ1-2
CDR3aa: SARTFRENYGYK

abundance: NA
v_gene: TRBV12-3/TRBV12-4
d_gene: TRBD2
j_gene: TRBJ2-5
CDR3aa: ASSFFLVSGGTGSQETQY

abundance: NA
v_gene: TRBV4-1
d_gene: TRBD2
j_gene: TRBJ2-3
CDR3aa: AISQGTSRDTQY

abundance: few
v_gene: TRBV12-3/TRBV12-4
d_gene: TRBD1
j_gene: TRBJ1-5
CDR3aa: ASSQRDRDVKQPQH

abundance: many
v_gene: TRBV12-5
d_gene: NA
j_gene: TRBJ2-7
CDR3aa: ASGLIFSHEQY

abundance: many
v_gene: TRBV13
d_gene: NA
j_gene: TRBJ2-5
CDR3aa: ASGKGGGEETQY

abundance: NA
v_gene: TRBV5-5
d_gene: TRBD1
j_gene: TRBJ2-1
CDR3aa: ASSLGQGACEQF

abundance: NA
v_gene: TRBV11-2
d_gene: NA
j_gene: TRBJ2-7
CDR3aa: ASSLEWQASYEQY

abundance: many
v_gene: TRBV11-2
d_gene: NA
j_gene: TRBJ2-2
CDR3aa: ASSLQGGTGELF

abundance: many
v_gene: TRBV5-1
d_gene: TRBD1
j_gene: TRBJ2-5
CDR3aa: ASSLGGTVQETQY

abundance: many
v_gene: TRBV7-6
d_gene: NA
j_gene: TRBJ1-1
CDR3aa: ASSLVEGWGTEAF

abundance: many
v_gene: TRBV10-3
d_gene: TRBD1
j_gene: TRBJ1-4
CDR3aa: AISTGATNEKLF

abundance: many
v_gene: TRBV6-1
d_gene: TRBD1
j_gene: TRBJ1-1
CDR3aa: ASTQDRVPGTEAF

abundance: NA
v_gene: TRBV29-1
d_gene: TRBD2
j_gene: TRBJ2-3
CDR3aa: SALGTRGRTDTQY

abundance: many
v_gene: TRBV7-2
d_gene: TRBD2
j_gene: TRBJ2-3
CDR3aa: ASSLVGLGSGDTQY

abundance: many
v_gene: TRBV9
d_gene: NA
j_gene: TRBJ1-5
CDR3aa: ASSPRPAGQPQH

abundance: NA
v_gene: TRBV12-3/TRBV12-4
d_gene: TRBD2
j_gene: TRBJ2-1
CDR3aa: ASRSTSGGYNEQF

abundance: many
v_gene: TRBV12-3/TRBV12-4
d_gene: NA
j_gene: TRBJ2-7
CDR3aa: ASTPGIQGGYEQY

abundance: many
v_gene: TRBV11-2
d_gene: TRBD2
j_gene: TRBJ2-3
CDR3aa: ASSLDPSGGSTDTQY

abundance: medium-sized
v_gene: TRBV2
d_gene: NA
j_gene: TRBJ2-7
CDR3aa: ASSMDSTYEQY

abundance: many
v_gene: TRBV18
d_gene: NA
j_gene: TRBJ1-5
CDR3aa: ASSGPGPNQPQH

abundance: many
v_gene: TRBV19
d_gene: TRBD2
j_gene: TRBJ2-1
CDR3aa: ASSKGRARNEQF

abundance: few
v_gene: TRBV6-5
d_gene: NA
j_gene: TRBJ1-6
CDR3aa: ASSYSTSSPLH

abundance: NA
v_gene: TRBV11-2
d_gene: TRBD1
j_gene: TRBJ2-5
CDR3aa: ASSTGGWKETQY

abundance: many
v_gene: TRBV6-4
d_gene: TRBD2
j_gene: TRBJ2-3
CDR3aa: ASSDTSGGTDTQY

abundance: many
v_gene: TRBV5-8
d_gene: NA
j_gene: TRBJ1-2
CDR3aa: ASTPVGGNYGYT

abundance: few
v_gene: TRBV16
d_gene: NA
j_gene: TRBJ2-7
CDR3aa: ASSLLVGQGEQY

abundance: many
v_gene: TRBV5-1
d_gene: NA
j_gene: TRBJ2-7
CDR3aa: ASSTTGGVSYEQY

abundance: many
v_gene: TRBV9
d_gene: NA
j_gene: TRBJ2-7
CDR3aa: ASSPRKEEYEQY

abundance: many
v_gene: TRBV27
d_gene: NA
j_gene: TRBJ1-2
CDR3aa: ASSPEEPSLNYGYT

abundance: many
v_gene: TRBV11-3
d_gene: NA
j_gene: TRBJ2-5
CDR3aa: ASSPSEQETQY

abundance: medium-sized
v_gene: TRBV12-3/TRBV12-4
d_gene: NA
j_gene: TRBJ2-7
CDR3aa: ASSLRGYEQY

abundance: many
v_gene: TRBV29-1
d_gene: TRBD1
j_gene: TRBJ1-1
CDR3aa: SATQGAEGTEAF

abundance: many
v_gene: TRBV5-1
d_gene: TRBD1
j_gene: TRBJ1-3
CDR3aa: ASSVDRAGNTIY

abundance: many
v_gene: TRBV27
d_gene: NA
j_gene: TRBJ2-3
CDR3aa: ASSSPGSGVHTDTQY

abundance: many
v_gene: TRBV20-1
d_gene: NA
j_gene: TRBJ1-5
CDR3aa: SARDRGNHQPQH